Listed here is a single TCR beta chain. MiXCR, run by TCRdb on the 5' RACE reads, gives a single entry per CDR3 protein. In the table there are hundreds of thousands of distinct CDR3 sequences, roughly 23% of which are singletons. Germline V gives CDR1 SGDLS, CDR2 YYNGEE. The CDR3 spans 15 residues. The ends were cut back, 3 bases at V and 2 bases at J, with 9 bases in the middle. This sample is drawn from a study of T-cell memory formation after mild COVID-19. The sample taken for sequencing was PBMCs or a T cell subset sorted from them (not recorded which). The chain is built from TRBV9 and TRBJ2-6; TRBD1 is a possible D gene (5 bases). This sequence was found in an adult woman who had mild COVID-19 (a few samples of this study predate the infection). Cell type and time point are not known. The CDR3 loop reads CASSAQGTGANVLTF. CDR3 nucleotide sequence: TGTGCCAGCAGCGCCCAGGGTACTGGGGCCAACGTCCTGACTTTC.